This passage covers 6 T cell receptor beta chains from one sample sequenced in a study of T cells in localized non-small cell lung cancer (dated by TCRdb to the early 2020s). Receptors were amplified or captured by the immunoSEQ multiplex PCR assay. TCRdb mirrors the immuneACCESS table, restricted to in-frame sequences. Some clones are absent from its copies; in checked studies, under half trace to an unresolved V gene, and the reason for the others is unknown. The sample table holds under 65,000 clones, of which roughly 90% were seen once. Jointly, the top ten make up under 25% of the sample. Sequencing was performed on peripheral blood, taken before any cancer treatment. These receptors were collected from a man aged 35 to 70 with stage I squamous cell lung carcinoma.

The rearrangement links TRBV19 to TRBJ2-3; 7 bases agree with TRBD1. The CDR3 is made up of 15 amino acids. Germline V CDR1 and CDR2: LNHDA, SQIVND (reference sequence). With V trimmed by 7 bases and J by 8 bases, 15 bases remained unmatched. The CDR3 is CASKEQGSRSGTQYF. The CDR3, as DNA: TGTGCCAGTAAGGAACAGGGGTCAAGGTCAGGTACGCAGTATTTT.

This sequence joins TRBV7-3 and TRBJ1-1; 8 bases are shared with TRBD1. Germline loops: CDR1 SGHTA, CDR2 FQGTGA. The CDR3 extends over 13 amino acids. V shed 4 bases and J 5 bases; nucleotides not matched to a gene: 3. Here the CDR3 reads CASSSNRGTEAFF. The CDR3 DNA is TGTGCCAGCAGCTCCAACAGGGGGACTGAAGCTTTCTTT.

Here the CDR3 reads CASSLLAGSGSYEQYF. The DNA of the CDR3 is TGTGCCAGCAGCTTACTAGCGGGAAGCGGTAGCTACGAGCAGTACTTC. This chain uses TRBV7-2 with TRBJ2-7; 9 nucleotides match TRBD2. The CDR3 spans 16 residues. Germline CDR1 reads SGHTA; CDR2 reads FQGNSA. Trimming removed 2 bases from V and 3 bases from J; junction bases left unmatched: 8.

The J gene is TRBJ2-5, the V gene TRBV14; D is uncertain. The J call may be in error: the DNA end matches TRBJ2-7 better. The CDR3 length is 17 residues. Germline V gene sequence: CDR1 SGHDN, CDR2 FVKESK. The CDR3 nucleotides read TGTGCCAGCAGCCAATATCCGGTGGGCGATGACTCCTACGAGCAGTACTTC. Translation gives CASSQYPVGDDSYEQYF.

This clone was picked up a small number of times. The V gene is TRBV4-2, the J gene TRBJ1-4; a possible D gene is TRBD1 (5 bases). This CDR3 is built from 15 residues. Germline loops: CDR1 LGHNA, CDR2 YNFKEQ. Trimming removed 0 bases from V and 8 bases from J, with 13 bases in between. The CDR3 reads CASSQDPRVEEKLFF. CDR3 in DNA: TGTGCCAGCAGCCAAGATCCCAGGGTAGAGGAAAAACTGTTTTTT.

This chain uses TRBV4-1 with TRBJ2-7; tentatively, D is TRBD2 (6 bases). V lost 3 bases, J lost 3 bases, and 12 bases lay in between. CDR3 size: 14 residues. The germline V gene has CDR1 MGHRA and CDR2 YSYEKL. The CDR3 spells CASSHIAGNYEQYF. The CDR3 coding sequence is TGCGCCAGCAGCCATATCGCGGGAAACTACGAGCAGTACTTC.